These 24 T cell receptor beta chains were sequenced from one sample in a study of blood T cell repertoires in COVID-19 (dated by TCRdb to between 2020 and 2021). Library preparation employed the immunoSEQ multiplex PCR assay. In its TCRdb copy, this immuneACCESS table keeps in-frame sequences only and misses some clones. Where compared with another copy, unresolved V genes explain less than half of these, and the others have no known cause. Across this sample there are 30,000 to 45,000 clones, with roughly 90% seen only once. Around 10% of the sample goes to the ten largest clones. The specimen sequenced was peripheral blood. Receptors originate from a man between 65 and 85 years old with acute or convalescent COVID-19.

V and J are TRBV7-3 and TRBJ2-2; 8 nucleotides align to TRBD1. V was clipped by 3 bases and J by 5 bases; unmatched bases: 14. The CDR3 length is 18 residues. CDR1 is SGHTA and CDR2 is FQGTGA in the germline V gene. CDR3 sequence (DNA): TGTGCCAGCAGCTTCATGTACCCGACAGGGGAGGATACCGGGGAGCTGTTTTTT. Amino acids: CASSFMYPTGEDTGELFF. The complete variable domain, with remaining parts taken from reference TRBV7-3 and TRBJ2-2, reads GAGVSQTPSNKVTEKGKYVELRCDPISGHTALYWYRQSLGQGPEFLIYFQGTGAADDSGLPNDRFFAVRPEGSVSTLKIQRTERGDSAVYLCASSFMYPTGEDTGELFFGEGSRLTVL.

V gene TRBV5-6 combines with J gene TRBJ2-1; 12 positions match TRBD2. The V gene end was trimmed by 4 bases and the J gene end by 4 bases; junction bases not matched to a gene: 6. The CDR3 consists of 16 residues. The germline V gene encodes CDR1 SGHDT and CDR2 YYEEEE. The CDR3 protein is CASSRLGLAGYNEQFF. The CDR3 DNA is TGTGCCAGCAGCCGACTAGGACTAGCGGGGTACAATGAGCAGTTCTTC.

V and J are TRBV15 and TRBJ2-1, with 7 bases fitting TRBD1. The CDR3 extends over 13 amino acids. J lost 9 bases, V lost 0 bases, and 2 bases had no gene match. Germline loops: CDR1 LNHNV, CDR2 YYDKDF (reference sequence). For the CDR3, the DNA is TGTGCCACCAGCAGAGATCGACAGGGTGAGCAGTTCTTC. It encodes CATSRDRQGEQFF. Full variable domain (outside the CDR3, taken from reference TRBV15 and TRBJ2-1): DAMVIQNPRYQVTQFGKPVTLSCSQTLNHNVMYWYQQKSSQAPKLLFHYYDKDFNNEADTPDNFQSRRPNTSFCFLDIRSPGLGDTAMYLCATSRDRQGEQFFGPGTRLTVL.

The V call is TRBV5-1, the J call TRBJ1-5; perhaps TRBD1 as D (5 bases). Germline lookup yields CDR1 SGHRS and CDR2 YFSETQ. The CDR3 is made up of 15 amino acids. V lost 4 bases and J lost 1, with 12 bases in between. In DNA, the CDR3 is TGCGCCAGCAGCCCGCAGGGACTGAGCAATCAGCCCCAGCATTTT. Translation gives CASSPQGLSNQPQHF.

V usage is TRBV5-1 and J usage is TRBJ1-5; tentative D call: TRBD1 (5 bases). The germline V gene has CDR1 SGHRS and CDR2 YFSETQ. The CDR3 totals 15 residues. Between the trimmed V and J ends, which lost 0 bases and 5 bases, there was a span of 12 bases. The CDR3: CASSLAGTPDQPQHF. Here the CDR3 DNA reads TGCGCCAGCAGCTTGGCCGGGACTCCAGATCAGCCCCAGCATTTT.

V and J are TRBV10-3 and TRBJ1-1, with D possibly being TRBD1 (5 bases). CDR1 is ENHRY and CDR2 is SYGVKD in the germline V gene. Trimming pared 3 bases from V and 0 bases from J, leaving 14 bases between. This CDR3 is 16 amino acids long. The CDR3 coding sequence is TGTGCCATCAGTGATTTGGACACGGGCATGAACACTGAAGCTTTCTTT. The encoded protein is CAISDLDTGMNTEAFF.

V gene TRBV6-5 combines with J gene TRBJ2-3, with TRBD1 identical over 7 bases. Germline values: CDR1 MNHEY, CDR2 SVGAGI. The CDR3 spans 13 residues. Germline trimming cut 8 bases from V and 0 bases from J; bases unmatched to any gene: 2. In nucleotides, the CDR3 is TGTGCCAGCCGACAGGGAAGCACAGATACGCAGTATTTT. Protein product: CASRQGSTDTQYF.

This clone turned up a few times. The J gene is TRBJ2-5, the V gene TRBV27; a possible D gene is TRBD2 (5 bases). This CDR3 is built from 18 residues. V was trimmed by 4 bases and J by 3 bases, leaving 24 bases between them. Germline V gives CDR1 MNHEY, CDR2 SMNVEV (reference sequence). Here the CDR3 DNA reads TGTGCCAGCAGTTCATTGGTAGGAGCGGCCCAGAAGAAAGAGACCCAGTACTTC. Amino acid sequence: CASSSLVGAAQKKETQYF.

This clone was recorded only once. The chain employs TRBV3-1 (or the pseudogene TRBV3-2) and TRBJ2-7; the D is unclear. V was trimmed by 4 bases and J by 3 bases, leaving 7 bases between them. CDR3 length: 12 residues. The V gene's germline CDR1 is LGHDT and CDR2 YNNKEL (reference sequence). CDR3 residues: CASSRGNYEQYF. Here the CDR3 DNA reads TGTGCCAGCAGCCGAGGAAACTACGAGCAGTACTTC.

This clone was counted between two and nine times. This chain uses TRBV19 with TRBJ1-2, with 8 bases that match TRBD1. Trimming cost V 8 bases and J 4 bases; bases outside gene matches: 6. The germline CDR1 and CDR2 sequences are LNHDA and SQIVND (reference sequence). The length of the CDR3 is 13 residues. CDR3 coding DNA: TGTGCCAGTGGAGAGGACAGGGCCTATGGCTACACCTTC. As protein: CASGEDRAYGYTF.

The chain joins TRBV27 to TRBJ2-7; D is perhaps TRBD1 (6 bases). Germline V gives CDR1 MNHEY, CDR2 SMNVEV (reference sequence). The CDR3 is 13 residues long. V was shortened by 2 bases and J by 4 bases, with 9 bases between the two germline ends. CDR3 residues: CASSLPTGYEQYF. CDR3 DNA: TGTGCCAGCAGTTTACCGACAGGTTACGAGCAGTACTTC.

The genes are TRBV3-1 (or the pseudogene TRBV3-2) and TRBJ2-5, with 9 nucleotides matching TRBD2. V trimming: 1 base; J trimming: 5 bases; junction bases outside the gene matches: 14. CDR1 and CDR2 (germline): LGHDT, YNNKEL (reference sequence). The CDR3 is 18 residues long. The CDR3 sequence: CASSQAWGRGLASETQYF. The CDR3, as DNA: TGTGCCAGCAGCCAAGCTTGGGGTAGGGGACTAGCTTCGGAGACCCAGTACTTC.

The CDR3, as DNA: TGCGCCAGCAGCTTGGAAAGCGGTAGCACAGATACGCAGTATTTT. Translation: CASSLESGSTDTQYF. This rearrangement joins TRBV5-1 to TRBJ2-3, with D perhaps TRBD2 (5 bases). CDR3 length: 15 residues. The V and J ends lost 0 bases and 0 bases respectively, with 8 bases between them. Germline V gene sequence: CDR1 SGHRS, CDR2 YFSETQ.

The chain couples TRBV12-3 or TRBV12-4 to TRBJ1-4; no reliable D call. The germline V and J ends were trimmed by 7 bases and 8 bases, with 14 bases remaining between them. This CDR3 has 13 residues. CDR3 sequence: CASTLSENEKLFF. The CDR3 DNA is TGTGCCAGCACCCTCTCGGAGAACGAAAAACTGTTTTTT.

This chain uses TRBV7-9 with TRBJ2-2; perhaps TRBD2 as D (6 bases). The CDR3 has 14 amino acids. V lost 10 bases and J 3 bases, leaving 15 bases between the germline ends. The germline gives CDR1 SEHNR, CDR2 FQNEAQ (reference sequence). The chain's CDR3 is CATMAWRDTGELFF. CDR3 sequence (DNA): TGTGCCACCATGGCGTGGAGGGACACCGGGGAGCTGTTTTTT.

The chain recombines TRBV5-6 with TRBJ2-7, with TRBD1 matching over 7 bases. V gave up 3 bases and J gave up 6 bases; unmatched junction bases: 6. Per the germline V gene, CDR1 is SGHDT and CDR2 is YYEEEE. The CDR3 loop spans 13 amino acids. The chain's CDR3 is CASSSIQGTEQYF. The CDR3 DNA reads TGTGCCAGCAGCTCGATACAGGGGACCGAGCAGTACTTC.

In DNA, the CDR3 is TGTGCCATCAGTGACTCGGACAGGGGAACCTACGAGCAGTACTTC. As protein: CAISDSDRGTYEQYF. This chain joins TRBV10-3 and TRBJ2-7; TRBD1 matches at 9 bases. The V gene's germline CDR1 is ENHRY and CDR2 SYGVKD. The CDR3 covers 15 residues. V shed 3 bases and J 2 bases; nucleotides not matched to a gene: 5.

The chain has TRBV7-6 and TRBJ2-2; TRBD2 matches 7 bases. The CDR3 totals 16 residues. CDR1 and CDR2 (germline): SGHVS, FNYEAQ. Trimming took 0 bases from V and 1 from J; bases not matched to a gene: 2. The CDR3 DNA sequence: TGTGCCAGCAGCTTAGCGCCGGGGGGGAACACCGGGGAGCTGTTTTTT. Its protein product is CASSLAPGGNTGELFF.

The chain uses TRBV3-1 (or the pseudogene TRBV3-2) and TRBJ2-7; 7 positions agree with TRBD2. J was trimmed by 1 base and V by 1 base; bases with no gene match: 10. CDR1 and CDR2 (germline): LGHDT, YNNKEL (reference sequence). The length of the CDR3 is 17 residues. The CDR3 reads CASSQGVGGGWSYEQYF. The CDR3 DNA reads as TGTGCCAGCAGCCAAGGGGTTGGGGGAGGGTGGTCCTACGAGCAGTACTTC.

The chain employs TRBV5-6 and TRBJ1-1; no clear D. The CDR3 totals 14 residues. Deletions cut 0 bases from V and 7 bases from J, with 13 bases between. Per the germline V gene, CDR1 is SGHDT and CDR2 is YYEEEE. In nucleotides, the CDR3 is TGTGCCAGCAGCTTGGTGTGGAGGGTAGGTGAAGCTTTCTTT. This gives the protein CASSLVWRVGEAFF.

The sample holds a few counts of this clone. V and J are TRBV28 and TRBJ1-5; 8 bases line up with TRBD1. The CDR3 has 14 amino acids. Germline V lookup: CDR1 MDHEN, CDR2 SYDVKM. V gave up 8 bases and J gave up 3 bases; unmatched junction bases: 6. CDR3 sequence (DNA): TGTGCCAGCCACCGGACAGGGAACAATCAGCCCCAGCATTTT. Translated, it gives CASHRTGNNQPQHF.

The V and J genes are TRBV19 and TRBJ2-7; 11 nucleotides match TRBD1. This CDR3 has 15 residues. CDR1 is LNHDA, CDR2 SQIVND, per germline (reference sequence). V lost 5 bases and J lost 2; bases outside the gene matches: 5. The CDR3 bases are TGTGCCAGTAGTGGAGGGACAGGGGGGACCTACGAGCAGTACTTC. This sequence encodes CASSGGTGGTYEQYF. Looking up the rest from reference TRBV19 and TRBJ2-7 gives the full variable domain: DGGITQSPKYLFRKEGQNVTLSCEQNLNHDAMYWYRQDPGQGLRLIYYSQIVNDFQKGDIAEGYSVSREKKESFPLTVTSAQKNPTAFYLCASSGGTGGTYEQYFGPGTRLTVT.

The chain has TRBV29-1 and TRBJ2-2, with no clear D. The CDR3 spans 13 residues. V shed 7 bases and J shed 3 bases, with 12 bases lying between them. Germline assignment: CDR1 SQVTM and CDR2 ANQGSEA. The CDR3 sequence is CSATVIYTGELFF. The CDR3 region has the DNA TGCAGCGCTACGGTCATTTACACCGGGGAGCTGTTTTTT.

The chain has TRBV11-3 and TRBJ2-1, with 7 bases that match TRBD2. The CDR3 runs 14 residues. Germline lookup yields CDR1 SGHNT and CDR2 YENEEA. The V gene end was trimmed by 0 bases and the J gene end by 6 bases; junction bases not matched to a gene: 2. CDR3 DNA sequence: TGTGCCAGCAGCTTAGACCGGGAGGCCAATGAGCAGTTCTTC. Translated, it gives CASSLDREANEQFF.